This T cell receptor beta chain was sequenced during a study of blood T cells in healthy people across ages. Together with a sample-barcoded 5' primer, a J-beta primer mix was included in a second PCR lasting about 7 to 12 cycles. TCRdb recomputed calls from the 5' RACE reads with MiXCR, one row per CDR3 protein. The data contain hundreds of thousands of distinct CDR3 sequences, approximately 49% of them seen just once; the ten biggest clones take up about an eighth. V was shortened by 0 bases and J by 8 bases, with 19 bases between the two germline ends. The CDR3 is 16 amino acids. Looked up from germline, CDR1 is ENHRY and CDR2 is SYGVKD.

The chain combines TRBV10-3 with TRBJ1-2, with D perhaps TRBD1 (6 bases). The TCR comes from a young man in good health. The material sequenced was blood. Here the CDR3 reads CAISESGGQTPSGYTF. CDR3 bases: TGTGCCATCAGTGAGTCGGGGGGCCAGACCCCTAGCGGCTACACCTTC.